The 9 T cell receptor beta chains presented below share a single source sample, sequenced in a study of patients and donors after allogeneic stem cell transplantation. MiXCR, run by TCRdb on the RT-PCR reads, gives a single entry per CDR3 protein. The sample consists of 800,000 to 1,000,000 distinct CDR3 sequences, under 20% of them appearing once. Sequenced material: blood, either unsorted or a sorted T cell fraction (not recorded which). Receptors originate from a human donor who was either an allogeneic HSCT recipient or a stem cell or donor lymphocyte infusion donor (not recorded which). It is not recorded whose cells these are; they may come from a transplant donor.

This clonotype has just a few counts. The V call is TRBV18, the J call TRBJ2-3, with D maybe TRBD2 (7 bases). Trimming removed 5 bases from V and 1 base from J, with 19 bases in between. CDR3 length: 17 amino acids. Germline values: CDR1 KGHSH, CDR2 LQKENI. The chain's CDR3 is CASSTIRGGSGTDTQYF. In DNA form, the CDR3 reads TGTGCCAGCTCAACTATTAGGGGGGGCTCGGGCACAGATACGCAGTATTTT.

The sample holds many counts of this clonotype. This chain uses TRBV21-1 with TRBJ1-2; TRBD1 is the table's D call and was not checked against the DNA. TRBV21-1 counts as a pseudogene. The CDR3 spans 14 residues. Here the CDR3 reads CASSKVCPPHGYTF. The CDR3 nucleotides read TGTGCCAGCAGCAAAGTGTGTCCCCCACATGGCTACACCTTC.

The table lists this clonotype with a few counts. The V and J genes are TRBV4-2 and TRBJ2-7, with unresolved D. Germline loops: CDR1 LGHNA, CDR2 YNFKEQ. V lost 1 base and J 0 bases, leaving 10 bases between the germline ends. The CDR3 has 15 amino acids. CDR3 region: CASSQAQSDSYEQYF. The CDR3 bases are TGTGCCAGCAGCCAAGCTCAGAGCGACTCCTACGAGCAGTACTTC.

In this sample, this clonotype turned up a few times. This chain joins TRBV5-1 and TRBJ1-1, with D possibly matching TRBD1 (5 bases). The CDR3 extends over 14 amino acids. Germline lookup yields CDR1 SGHRS and CDR2 YFSETQ. V gave up 7 bases and J gave up 3 bases, with 16 bases separating them. CDR3 sequence (DNA): TGCGCCAGCGGCCAGAGGGTGGGGGACACTGAAGCTTTCTTT. It encodes CASGQRVGDTEAFF.

This clonotype showed up just a few times. The chain is built from TRBV9 and TRBJ1-5; 8 nucleotides match TRBD1. There are 17 residues in the CDR3. Germline lookup yields CDR1 SGDLS and CDR2 YYNGEE. J was trimmed by 2 bases and V by 4 bases; bases with no gene match: 11. The DNA of the CDR3 is TGTGCCAGCAGCAAAGGTCCGGACAGGGTAGGCAATCAGCCCCAGCATTTT. Translating gives CASSKGPDRVGNQPQHF.

The chain is built from TRBV5-5 and TRBJ2-2; 8 bases are shared with TRBD2. Germline assignment: CDR1 SGHKS and CDR2 YYEKEE (reference sequence). This CDR3 spans 17 amino acids. V was pared by 2 bases and J by 6 bases, with 12 bases of the junction left unmatched. The CDR3 sequence is CASSFRGGLERAGELFF. The CDR3 region has the DNA TGTGCCAGCAGCTTTCGGGGGGGACTAGAAAGGGCCGGGGAGCTGTTTTTT.

The gene calls are TRBV20-1 and TRBJ2-1, with TRBD2 matching over 11 bases. The CDR3 sequence is 16 residues long. The J segment lost 5 bases and the V segment lost 5 bases, leaving 11 bases of the junction unmatched. Per the germline V gene, CDR1 is DFQATT and CDR2 is SNEGSKA (reference sequence). As DNA, the CDR3 is TGCAGTGCTTCCCTTAGCGGGAGGGCCATAAACAATGAGCAGTTCTTC. It translates to CSASLSGRAINNEQFF.

The V call is TRBV20-1, the J call TRBJ1-5; no reliable D call. Looked up from germline, CDR1 is DFQATT and CDR2 is SNEGSKA (reference sequence). The CDR3 sequence is 16 residues long. V lost 0 bases to trimming and J lost 1 base, with 13 bases between them. The CDR3 DNA sequence: TGCAGTGCTAGAGACTCGACCCCTGGGAGCAATCAGCCCCAGCATTTT. This translates into CSARDSTPGSNQPQHF.

This chain connects TRBV5-1 to TRBJ1-2, with 8 bases lining up with TRBD1. V was pared by 4 bases and J by 0 bases, with 5 bases of the junction left unmatched. The CDR3 contains 15 residues. Germline lookup yields CDR1 SGHRS and CDR2 YFSETQ. CDR3: CASSGTGLANYGYTF. DNA for the CDR3: TGCGCCAGCAGCGGGACAGGTCTAGCTAACTATGGCTACACCTTC.